This T cell receptor (beta chain) stems from a study of early T cells in non-severe SARS-CoV-2 infection. The overall study: Sequencing was performed on bulk RNA from unsorted whole blood, leaving chains unpaired.

Study results and caveats: Matching results from VDJdb favored anti-spike CD8 responses, leaving private and CD4 specificities undetected.

A remark on this clonotype: Its antigen is undetermined.

Between the trimmed V and J ends, which lost 3 bases and 4 bases, there was a span of 13 bases. This CDR3 spans 14 amino acids. The germline V gene has CDR1 SGHRS and CDR2 YFSETQ. In the library, individual cDNA molecules carried attached unique molecular identifiers. One entry per CDR3 protein results from TCRdb running MiXCR on the 5' RACE reads. The data show 57,000 or so distinct CDR3 sequences, approximately 12% seen once. The sequence was obtained from an adult who was a healthcare worker with PCR-confirmed SARS-CoV-2 infection or an uninfected control (not recorded which). The donor label of this sample is uncertain. The chain links TRBV5-1 to TRBJ1-1; possibly TRBD1 for D (5 bases). Here the sequenced sample was whole blood, taken at baseline. CDR3 nucleotide sequence: TGCGCCAGCAGCTACCTCCGAGGGGTCACTGAAGCTTTCTTT. This translates into CASSYLRGVTEAFF. Supplemented by reference TRBV5-1 and TRBJ1-1, the full variable domain reads KAGVTQTPRYLIKTRGQQVTLSCSPISGHRSVSWYQQTPGQGLQFLFEYFSETQRNKGNFPGRFSGRQFSNSRSEMNVSTLELGDSALYLCASSYLRGVTEAFFGQGTRLTVV.